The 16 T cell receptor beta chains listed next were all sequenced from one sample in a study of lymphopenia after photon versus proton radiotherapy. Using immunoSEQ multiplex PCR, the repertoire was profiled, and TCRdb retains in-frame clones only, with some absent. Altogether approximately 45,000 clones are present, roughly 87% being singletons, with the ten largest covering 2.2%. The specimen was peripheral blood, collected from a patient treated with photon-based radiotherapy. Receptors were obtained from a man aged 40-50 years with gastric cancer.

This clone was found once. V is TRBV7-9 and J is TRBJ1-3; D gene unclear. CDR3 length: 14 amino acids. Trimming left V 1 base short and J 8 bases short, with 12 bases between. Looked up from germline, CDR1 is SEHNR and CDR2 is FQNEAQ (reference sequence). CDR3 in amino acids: CASSLGRGRDTIYF. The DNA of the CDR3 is TGTGCCAGCAGCTTAGGGAGAGGTAGAGACACCATATATTTT.

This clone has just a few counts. This CDR3 reads CASSLGDRETYEQYF. The CDR3, as DNA: TGTGCCAGCAGCTTGGGGGACAGGGAGACCTACGAGCAGTACTTC. The chain couples TRBV5-4 to TRBJ2-7, with TRBD1 identical over 9 bases. The CDR3 length is 15 residues. V dropped 0 bases and J dropped 2; count of bases not matched to a gene: 3. Per the germline V gene, CDR1 is SGHNT and CDR2 is YYREEE (reference sequence).

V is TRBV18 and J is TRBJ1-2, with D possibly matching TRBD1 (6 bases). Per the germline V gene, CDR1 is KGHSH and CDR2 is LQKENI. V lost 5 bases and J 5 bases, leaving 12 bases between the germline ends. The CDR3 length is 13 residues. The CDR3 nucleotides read TGTGCCAGCTCAAGGACAGAGGAGTATGGCTACACCTTC. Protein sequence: CASSRTEEYGYTF.

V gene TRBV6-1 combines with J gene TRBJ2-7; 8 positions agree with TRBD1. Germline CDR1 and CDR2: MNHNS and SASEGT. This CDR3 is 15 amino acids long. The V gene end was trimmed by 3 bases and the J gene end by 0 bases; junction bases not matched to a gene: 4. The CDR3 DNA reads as TGTGCCAGCAGTGAGGGGACAGGTAACTCCTACGAGCAGTACTTC. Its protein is CASSEGTGNSYEQYF.

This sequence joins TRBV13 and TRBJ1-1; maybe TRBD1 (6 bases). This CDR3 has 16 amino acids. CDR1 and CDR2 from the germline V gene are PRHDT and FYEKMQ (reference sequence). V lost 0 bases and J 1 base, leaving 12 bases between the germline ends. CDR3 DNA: TGTGCCAGCAGCTTAGGAGGGGGTCGGAAGAACACTGAAGCTTTCTTT. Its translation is CASSLGGGRKNTEAFF.

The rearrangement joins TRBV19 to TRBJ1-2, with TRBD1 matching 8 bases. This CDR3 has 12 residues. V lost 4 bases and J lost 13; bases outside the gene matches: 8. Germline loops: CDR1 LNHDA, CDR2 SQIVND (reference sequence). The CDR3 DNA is TGTGCCAGTAGTACGCCGGGACAGGCCGTCACCTTC. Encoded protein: CASSTPGQAVTF.

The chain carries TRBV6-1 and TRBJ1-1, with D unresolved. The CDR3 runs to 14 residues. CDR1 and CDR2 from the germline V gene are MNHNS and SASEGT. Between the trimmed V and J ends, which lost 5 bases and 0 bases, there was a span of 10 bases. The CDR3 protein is CASSWAQLNTEAFF. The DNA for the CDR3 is TGTGCCAGCAGTTGGGCGCAACTGAACACTGAAGCTTTCTTT.

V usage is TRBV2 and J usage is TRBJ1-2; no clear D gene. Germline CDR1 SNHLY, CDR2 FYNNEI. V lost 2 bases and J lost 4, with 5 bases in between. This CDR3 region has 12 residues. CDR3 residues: CASSERLYGYTF. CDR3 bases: TGTGCCAGCAGTGAACGGCTCTATGGCTACACCTTC. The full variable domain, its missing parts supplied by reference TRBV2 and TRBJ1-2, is EPEVTQTPSHQVTQMGQEVILRCVPISNHLYFYWYRQILGQKVEFLVSFYNNEISEKSEIFDDQFSVERPDGSNFTLKIRSTKLEDSAMYFCASSERLYGYTFGSGTRLTVV.

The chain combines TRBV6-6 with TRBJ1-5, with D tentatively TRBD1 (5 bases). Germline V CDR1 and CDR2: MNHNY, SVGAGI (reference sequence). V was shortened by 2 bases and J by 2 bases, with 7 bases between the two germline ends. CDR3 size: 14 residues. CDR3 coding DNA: TGTGCCAGCAGTTACGGGGCGGGCAATCAGCCCCAGCATTTT. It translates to CASSYGAGNQPQHF.

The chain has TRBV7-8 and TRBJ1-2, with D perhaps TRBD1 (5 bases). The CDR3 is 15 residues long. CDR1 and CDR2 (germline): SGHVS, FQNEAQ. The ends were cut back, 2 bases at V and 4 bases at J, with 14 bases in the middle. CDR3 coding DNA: TGTGCCAGCAGCTTAACGCGGGACGAAACCTATGGCTACACCTTC. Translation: CASSLTRDETYGYTF.

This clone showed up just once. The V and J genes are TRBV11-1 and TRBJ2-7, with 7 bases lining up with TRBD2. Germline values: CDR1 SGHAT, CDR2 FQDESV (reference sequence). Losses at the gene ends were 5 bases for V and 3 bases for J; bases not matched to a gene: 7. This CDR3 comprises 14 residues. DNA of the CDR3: TGTGCCAGCAGCCCCAGCGGGACGGTCTACGAGCAGTACTTC. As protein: CASSPSGTVYEQYF.

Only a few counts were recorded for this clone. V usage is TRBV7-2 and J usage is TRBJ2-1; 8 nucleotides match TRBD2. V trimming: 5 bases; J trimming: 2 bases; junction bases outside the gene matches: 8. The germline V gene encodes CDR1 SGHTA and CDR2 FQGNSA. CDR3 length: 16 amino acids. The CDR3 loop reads CASSDSGRGAYNEQFF. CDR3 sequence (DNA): TGTGCCAGCAGCGACTCTGGGCGGGGGGCCTACAATGAGCAGTTCTTC.

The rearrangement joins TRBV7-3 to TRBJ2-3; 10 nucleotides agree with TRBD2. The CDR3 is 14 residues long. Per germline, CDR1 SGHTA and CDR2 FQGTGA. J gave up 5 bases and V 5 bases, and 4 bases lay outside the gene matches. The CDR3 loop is CASSISGGRDTQYF. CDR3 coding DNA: TGTGCCAGCAGCATTAGCGGGGGGCGAGATACGCAGTATTTT.

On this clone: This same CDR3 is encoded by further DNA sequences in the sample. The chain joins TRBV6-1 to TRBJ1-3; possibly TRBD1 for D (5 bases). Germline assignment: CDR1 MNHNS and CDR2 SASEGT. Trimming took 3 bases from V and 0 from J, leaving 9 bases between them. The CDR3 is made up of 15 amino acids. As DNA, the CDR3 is TGTGCCAGCAGTGAGGGGGGGAACTCTGGAAACACCATATATTTT. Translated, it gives CASSEGGNSGNTIYF.

The CDR3, as DNA: TGTGCCAGCAGCCTACAGGGGGCGCTTACGCAGTATTTT. Protein sequence: CASSLQGALTQYF. This chain connects TRBV7-2 to TRBJ2-3; 9 positions match TRBD1. The CDR3 has 13 residues. V lost 5 bases to trimming and J lost 8 bases; unmatched junction nucleotides: 5. The germline CDR1 and CDR2 sequences are SGHTA and FQGNSA.

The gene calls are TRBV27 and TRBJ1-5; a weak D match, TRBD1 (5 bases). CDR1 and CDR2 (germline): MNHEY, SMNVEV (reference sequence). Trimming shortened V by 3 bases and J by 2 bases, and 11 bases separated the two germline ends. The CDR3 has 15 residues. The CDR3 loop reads CASSLGPSGNQPQHF. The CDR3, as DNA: TGTGCCAGCAGTTTGGGGCCCTCGGGCAATCAGCCCCAGCATTTT.